This TCR beta chain was identified in a study of T cell responses to AZD1222 COVID-19 vaccine. Findings and caveats of the study: After two AZD1222 doses, spike-specific TCR breadth and depth rose versus day 0. Per reports, nearly half of all spike-specific TCRs target regions that are unmutated in variants. Females outnumbered males among donors, who were mostly white British; clonal diversity was possibly underestimated.

The repertoire was sequenced with immunoSEQ multiplex PCR; TCRdb's copy has only in-frame clones and lacks some. This sample carries about 150,000 clones, less than 95% of them seen once, and the ten largest clones take 1.3%. Remarks on this clone: Its antigen remains unidentified.

Germline CDR1 is MNHEY and CDR2 is SMNVEV (reference sequence). Trimming removed 8 bases at V and 4 bases at J, with 12 bases between. The CDR3 covers 13 residues. Sample: peripheral blood, taken on day 0 of AZD1222 vaccination. The chain has TRBV27 and TRBJ2-1; D is undetermined. The receptor was derived from an adult in good health. The CDR3 DNA reads as TGTGCCAGCGGGTTTGGAGTGTACAATGAGCAGTTCTTC. It encodes CASGFGVYNEQFF.